A selection of T cell receptor beta chains follows, all from one sample in a study of blood T cell repertoires in COVID-19. TCRdb keeps only in-frame clones here, not all; method: immunoSEQ multiplex PCR. The table shows fewer than 200,000 clones, with about 88% occurring only once. Sequencing was performed on peripheral blood. These receptors originate from a man younger than 35 who had recovered from COVID-19. Both conserved end residues are part of each CDR3. The D gene is left open where the match is weak. Clone size is given for some rows only: seen once, a few or many times, or a class if the clone is expanded.

.,.,TRBV10-3,TRBJ1-1,CAISESRDTPSLGAFF,TGTGCCATCAGTGAGTCCCGGGACACTCCTTCTCTCGGAGCTTTCTTT
.,.,TRBV27,TRBJ2-2,CASSLTPDTGELFF,TGTGCCAGCAGTTTAACTCCCGACACCGGGGAGCTGTTTTTT
.,TRBD2,TRBV5-1,TRBJ2-3,CASSYRLAGSSTDTQYF,TGCGCCAGCAGCTATAGACTAGCGGGTAGTAGCACAGATACGCAGTATTTT
.,TRBD2,TRBV27,TRBJ2-7,CASSSVAGFEQYF,TGTGCCAGCAGTTCGGTAGCGGGATTCGAGCAGTACTTC
.,.,TRBV5-1,TRBJ2-7,CASSLDLREQYF,TGCGCCAGCAGCTTGGATCTCAGGGAGCAGTACTTC
.,TRBD1,TRBV7-2,TRBJ2-1,CASSKTGGNRNEQFF,TGTGCCAGCAGCAAGACAGGGGGTAATCGGAATGAGCAGTTCTTC
.,TRBD2,TRBV7-2,TRBJ2-1,CASSLREGPYNEQFF,TGTGCCAGCAGCTTAAGGGAGGGACCCTACAATGAGCAGTTCTTC
.,TRBD1,TRBV7-2,TRBJ1-6,CASTSRQGPSNSPLHF,TGTGCCAGCACCTCCCGACAGGGTCCTTCCAATTCACCCCTCCACTTT
.,TRBD2,TRBV6-2/TRBV6-3,TRBJ2-1,CASSHGLAGHYNEQFF,TGTGCCAGCAGTCATGGACTAGCGGGACATTACAATGAGCAGTTCTTC
.,.,TRBV25-1,TRBJ2-3,CASSEDRNTDTQYF,TGTGCCAGCAGTGAAGACAGGAACACAGATACGCAGTATTTT
.,TRBD2,TRBV6-2/TRBV6-3,TRBJ2-1,CASSYSMTSGRTAYNEQFF,TGTGCCAGCAGTTACTCGATGACTAGCGGGAGGACGGCCTACAATGAGCAGTTCTTC
.,TRBD1,TRBV6-2/TRBV6-3,TRBJ2-7,CASSSAGTGAHEQYF,TGTGCCAGCAGTTCGGCGGGGACAGGGGCCCACGAGCAGTACTTC
.,TRBD1,TRBV9,TRBJ2-7,CASSRAGGDPTYEQYF,TGTGCCAGCAGCCGGGCAGGGGGAGATCCCACCTACGAGCAGTACTTC
.,TRBD2,TRBV7-2,TRBJ2-7,CASSFGLALEQYF,TGTGCCAGCAGCTTCGGACTAGCGCTCGAGCAGTACTTC
.,.,TRBV19,TRBJ2-7,CASSPGSRGIHEQYF,TGTGCCAGTAGCCCAGGGAGTAGGGGGATCCACGAGCAGTACTTC
.,TRBD2,TRBV7-9,TRBJ2-2,CASSASTSGRANTGELFF,TGTGCCAGCAGCGCGAGCACTAGCGGGAGGGCGAACACCGGGGAGCTGTTTTTT
.,TRBD1,TRBV28,TRBJ1-5,CATLPTGMLSQPQHF,TGTGCCACCCTTCCGACAGGGATGTTGTCTCAGCCCCAGCATTTT
.,TRBD1,TRBV2,TRBJ1-5,CASRGQGSNQPQHF,TGTGCCAGCAGGGGACAGGGAAGCAATCAGCCCCAGCATTTT
.,.,TRBV28,TRBJ1-6,CASSFRGQTNNSPLHF,TGTGCCAGCAGTTTTAGAGGGCAGACGAATAATTCACCCCTCCACTTT
.,.,TRBV5-4,TRBJ2-7,CASSGSGSYSYEQYF,TGTGCCAGCAGCGGAAGCGGGTCGTACTCCTACGAGCAGTACTTC
.,TRBD2,TRBV11-3,TRBJ2-5,CASSLGAGVRETQYF,TGTGCCAGCAGCTTGGGAGCGGGAGTTCGAGAGACCCAGTACTTC
.,.,TRBV19,TRBJ1-6,CASAPTGTYSPLHF,TGTGCCAGTGCCCCCACAGGGACGTATTCACCCCTCCACTTT
.,.,TRBV4-3,TRBJ1-2,CASSRVGGDVGYTF,TGCGCCAGCAGCCGAGTTGGAGGGGACGTGGGCTACACCTTC
.,.,TRBV5-1,TRBJ1-2,CASSLDGGGYGYTF,TGCGCCAGCAGCTTGGATGGGGGAGGCTATGGCTACACCTTC
once,TRBD1,TRBV7-9,TRBJ1-2,CASKAPGTVNYGYTF,TGTGCCAGCAAGGCTCCCGGGACAGTCAACTATGGCTACACCTTC
.,TRBD1,TRBV29-1,TRBJ1-5,CSAVTGLNQPQHF,TGCAGCGCCGTGACAGGGTTGAATCAGCCCCAGCATTTT
.,.,TRBV7-9,TRBJ1-3,CATLGRQLVSGNTIYF,TGTGCCACCTTAGGGAGACAACTCGTCTCTGGAAACACCATATATTTT
.,.,TRBV6-4,TRBJ2-7,CASSERAGAPYEQYF,TGTGCCAGCAGTGAACGAGCGGGTGCTCCCTACGAGCAGTACTTC
.,.,TRBV5-1,TRBJ2-3,CASSNGQGRREGLMDTQYF,TGCGCCAGCAGCAACGGACAGGGGAGGCGGGAGGGCCTGATGGATACGCAGTATTTT
once,TRBD1,TRBV6-1,TRBJ1-5,CASSEGTGMTQPQHF,TGTGCCAGCAGTGAAGGGACAGGGATGACTCAGCCCCAGCATTTT
.,.,TRBV5-6,TRBJ1-5,CASSLRQNNQPQHF,TGTGCCAGCAGCTTACGACAGAATAATCAGCCCCAGCATTTT
.,.,TRBV5-6,TRBJ1-1,CASSSTGSTLNTEAFF,TGTGCCAGCAGCTCTACAGGTTCCACCTTGAACACTGAAGCTTTCTTT
.,.,TRBV12-3/TRBV12-4,TRBJ1-5,CASSQGTGQPQHF,TGTGCCAGCAGTCAGGGGACGGGTCAGCCCCAGCATTTT
.,TRBD2,TRBV6-2/TRBV6-3,TRBJ2-5,CASSIGLAGGTETQYF,TGTGCCAGCAGTATAGGACTAGCGGGAGGTACAGAGACCCAGTACTTC
.,TRBD1,TRBV18,TRBJ2-7,CASSRQGATYEQYF,TGTGCCAGCTCACGACAGGGGGCGACCTACGAGCAGTACTTC
.,.,TRBV12-3/TRBV12-4,TRBJ1-2,CASTKHDYGYTF,TGTGCCAGCACCAAGCATGACTATGGCTACACCTTC
once,.,TRBV30,TRBJ1-2,CAWSWKGRVGGYTF,TGTGCCTGGAGTTGGAAGGGGAGGGTGGGGGGCTACACCTTC